This note documents a single T cell receptor (beta chain) sequence. Germline V gene lookup returns CDR1 SGHTA and CDR2 FQGNSA. Between the trimmed V and J ends, which lost 0 bases and 1 base, there was a span of 10 bases. The CDR3 runs 16 residues. As originally analysed: Estimated nucleated cell counts came from reference gene primer amplification. Clones were sequenced by immunoSEQ multiplex PCR, and TCRdb holds only the in-frame ones, with some missing. V, J and clone size reflect that table, while D and trimming were determined from the DNA. Here the sample spans fewer than 90,000 clones, around 88% being singletons. The sample is drawn from a study of blood T cell repertoires in COVID-19. Study summary: COVID-19 samples, acute and convalescent, were from the United States, Italy and Spain. From T cells, B-cell-depleted T cells, or PBMCs came the material, which was cDNA or gDNA.

The clonotype originates from a woman older than 75 with active or convalescent COVID-19. V is TRBV7-2 and J is TRBJ1-3; weak D call: TRBD1 (6 bases). Sequenced sample: peripheral blood. The CDR3 protein is CASSLARGPSGNTIYF. In DNA form, the CDR3 reads TGTGCCAGCAGCTTAGCGCGGGGGCCGTCTGGAAACACCATATATTTT.